Each of the 27 T cell receptor gamma chains below was sequenced from the same sample in a study of gamma delta lymphoproliferative disorders and STAT genes. Sequencing used genomic DNA taken from PBMCs of patients and controls. TCRdb re-processed the multiplex PCR reads using CATT. The sample has some 2,300 gamma-chain clones; approximately 10% are singletons. Sequencing was carried out using blood. The origin of the receptors is a human donor in good health.

As concerns this clone: Because the CDR3's place on the DNA is in doubt, the DNA is left out and the CDR3 is given as listed by TCRdb. The V gene is TRGV4, but the J gene lacks a call. CDR1 is EGSTGY and CDR2 is YDSYTSSV in the germline V gene. The CDR3 is 18 amino acids long, termini counted. Here the CDR3 reads CATWDGHIRNSLAVEQHF.

This clone is medium-sized. The chain uses TRGV3 and TRGJ1 or TRGJ2. Matching the DNA to germline supplied the J gene, which TCRdb does not give. Germline V gene data show CDR1 as VTNTFY and CDR2 as YDVSTARD (reference sequence). CDR3 length: 13 amino acids. V dropped 3 bases and J dropped 2; count of bases not matched to a gene: 4. CDR3 in amino acids: CATWDVDYYKKLF. For the CDR3, the DNA is TGTGCCACCTGGGACGTAGATTATTATAAGAAACTCTTT.

This clone is labeled medium-sized. V gene TRGV9 combines with J gene TRGJ1 or TRGJ2. TCRdb does not report a J gene; here it was assigned by matching the DNA to germline references. CDR1 and CDR2 from the germline V gene are GITISATS and ISYDGTV (reference sequence). With V trimmed by 3 bases and J by 6 bases, 8 bases remained unmatched. There are 13 residues in the CDR3. CDR3 loop: CALWEPPCYKKLF. CDR3 DNA: TGTGCCTTGTGGGAGCCCCCGTGTTATAAGAAACTCTTT.

By sample fraction, this clone is medium-sized (0.01 to 0.1%). This chain joins TRGV8 and TRGJ1 or TRGJ2. TCRdb leaves out the J gene; it was filled in here by matching the DNA to germline. Germline V lookup: CDR1 VENAVY, CDR2 YDSYNSRV. After removal of 5 bases from V and 3 bases from J, the junction contained 4 bases not matched to a gene. The CDR3 sequence is 12 residues long. CDR3 sequence: CATWARYYKKLF. CDR3 nucleotides: TGTGCCACCTGGGCTCGTTATTATAAGAAACTCTTT.

There are many counts of this clone. The limits of the CDR3 on the DNA are not certain, so only TCRdb's listed CDR3 is given. The J gene went uncalled, whereas the V gene is TRGV11. TRGV11 is treated as an ORF (open reading frame) with a function not yet certain. The CDR3 is 16 residues long, counting both termini. The CDR3 protein is CTTVPAGFLCDWIKTF.

The table lists this clone with a few counts. This chain joins TRGV4 and TRGJP1. Assignment of the J gene here rests on matching the DNA to germline, because TCRdb gives none. CDR3 length equals 11 residues. With 10 bases clipped from V and 5 bases from J, the junction kept 4 bases outside the gene matches. Germline V gene data show CDR1 as EGSTGY and CDR2 as YDSYTSSV. The DNA for the CDR3 is TGTGCCACGTTTACTGGTTGGTTCAAGATATTT. Its translation is CATFTGWFKIF.

By sample share, this clone is medium-sized (0.01 to 0.1%). The gene calls are TRGV5 and TRGJ1 or TRGJ2. The J gene is not listed in TCRdb, so it was assigned here from a DNA match to germline. Trimming removed 5 bases from V and 0 bases from J; junction bases left unmatched: 4. Germline lookup yields CDR1 VINAFY and CDR2 YDVSNSKD. The CDR3 is 13 residues long. The CDR3: CATWAGNYYKKLF. CDR3 nucleotide sequence: TGTGCCACCTGGGCTGGGAATTATTATAAGAAACTCTTT.

Relative to its sample, this clone is medium-sized (0.01 to 0.1%). This chain uses TRGV8 with TRGJ1 or TRGJ2. Since TCRdb gives no J gene, matching the DNA to germline was used here to assign it. The CDR3 runs to 13 residues. CDR1 and CDR2 (germline): VENAVY, YDSYNSRV. Trimming cost V 2 bases and J 9 bases; bases outside gene matches: 10. The chain's CDR3 is CATWDNTRSKKLF. In DNA form, the CDR3 reads TGTGCCACCTGGGATAATACGAGGAGTAAGAAACTCTTT.

By share of the sample, this clone is medium-sized. The chain joins TRGV4 to TRGJ1 or TRGJ2. No J gene is reported in TCRdb; it was inferred here by comparing the DNA with germline. The CDR3 runs to 14 residues. The ends lost 3 bases at V and 0 bases at J; junction bases unmatched: 5. Germline V lookup: CDR1 EGSTGY, CDR2 YDSYTSSV. The CDR3 DNA sequence: TGTGCCACCTGGGATTATTCGAATTATTATAAGAAACTCTTT. Amino acid sequence: CATWDYSNYYKKLF.

Relative to its sample, this clone is medium-sized. The chain has TRGV9 and TRGJP. Germline matching of the DNA provided the J gene here, since TCRdb leaves it blank. Germline values: CDR1 GITISATS, CDR2 ISYDGTV (reference sequence). V shed 0 bases and J 10 bases; nucleotides not matched to a gene: 9. The CDR3 has 17 residues. Here the CDR3 reads CALWEVEGVLGKKIKVF. CDR3 sequence (DNA): TGTGCCTTGTGGGAGGTGGAAGGGGTATTGGGCAAAAAAATCAAGGTATTT.

In its sample, this clone ranks as medium-sized. The germline gene is not matched at one end of the junction; a read error may be the cause. This chain uses TRGV4 with TRGJP1. TCRdb gives no J gene; it was assigned here by matching the DNA to germline. CDR1 and CDR2 (germline): EGSTGY, YDSYTSSV. The CDR3 contains 13 residues. CDR3 nucleotides: TGTGCCACCGGGGAGGTTCGTAGGTGGTTCAAGATATTT. It encodes CATGEVRRWFKIF.

By its share, this clone is medium-sized. This chain joins TRGV3 and TRGJ1 or TRGJ2. The J gene was missing in TCRdb and was found by matching the end of the DNA to germline. The J segment lost 0 bases and the V segment lost 10 bases, leaving 6 bases of the junction unmatched. From germline, CDR1 is VTNTFY and CDR2 YDVSTARD (reference sequence). The CDR3 totals 12 residues. CDR3 sequence (DNA): TGTGCCACGTTGAAGAATTATTATAAGAAACTCTTT. Its protein product is CATLKNYYKKLF.

By its share, this clone is medium-sized. The V and J genes are TRGV5P and TRGJ1 or TRGJ2. The J gene is absent in TCRdb and was assigned here via DNA matching to germline. TRGV5P is recorded as a pseudogene. The CDR3 runs to 14 residues. The CDR3 reads CATWGRRLYYKKLF. The CDR3 DNA sequence: TGTGCCACCTGGGGCAGGCGGCTATATTATAAGAAACTCTTT.

Concerning this clone: No DNA is shown, since the ends of the CDR3 on it are uncertain; the CDR3 is the one TCRdb lists. The V gene reported is TRGV11; the J gene is uncalled. TRGV11 is annotated as an ORF whose role is uncertain. Counting both end residues, the CDR3 totals 16 amino acids. The CDR3 spells CTTVPAGLGELLKKLF.

This clone is judged medium-sized (0.01 to 0.1%). The J gene is TRGJP, the V gene TRGV9. Matching the DNA to germline supplied the J gene, which TCRdb does not give. CDR3 length equals 16 residues. In germline, CDR1 is GITISATS, CDR2 ISYDGTV (reference sequence). Unmatched junction bases numbered 4, after V lost 4 bases and J lost 4 bases. The CDR3 DNA sequence: TGTGCCTTGTGGGACGACCAAGAGTTGGGCAAAAAAATCAAGGTATTT. It codes for CALWDDQELGKKIKVF.

By its share, this clone is medium-sized. This chain joins TRGV4 and TRGJ1 or TRGJ2. As TCRdb names no J gene, one was assigned here on the basis of a DNA match to germline. The CDR3 consists of 13 residues. Per germline, CDR1 EGSTGY and CDR2 YDSYTSSV. The J segment lost 5 bases and the V segment lost 0 bases, leaving 4 bases of the junction unmatched. The CDR3: CATWDGSDYKKLF. CDR3 coding DNA: TGTGCCACCTGGGATGGGTCGGATTATAAGAAACTCTTT.

Points on this clone: TCRdb's entry gives the protein of a much larger clone, which mismatches this DNA's translation at residue 6, likely from a read error; the protein reported here is translated from the DNA. The chain employs TRGV2 and TRGJP1. The J gene comes from matching the DNA to germline here; TCRdb lacks it. Germline V lookup: CDR1 EGSNGY, CDR2 YDSYNSKV. The trim removed 3 bases at V and 0 bases at J, leaving 7 bases unmatched. The CDR3 covers 16 residues. This chain's CDR3 is CATWDSLYTTGWFKIF. The DNA of the CDR3 is TGTGCCACCTGGGACAGTTTATATACCACTGGTTGGTTCAAGATATTT.

Within the sample, this clone is medium-sized. The chain combines TRGV4 with TRGJ1 or TRGJ2. Here the J gene came from matching the DNA to germline, since TCRdb omits it. There are 13 residues in the CDR3. J was trimmed by 12 bases and V by 1 base; bases with no gene match: 12. Germline V gene data show CDR1 as EGSTGY and CDR2 as YDSYTSSV. The CDR3 coding sequence is TGTGCCACCTGGGATGGCCCTAGGTTAAGGAAACTCTTT. Its translation is CATWDGPRLRKLF.

This chain links TRGV8 with TRGJ1 or TRGJ2. The J gene comes from matching the DNA to germline here; TCRdb lacks it. CDR1 is VENAVY and CDR2 is YDSYNSRV in the germline V gene. There are 14 residues in the CDR3. After removal of 3 bases from V and 5 bases from J, the junction contained 10 bases not matched to a gene. CDR3 loop: CATWDPSANYKKLF. DNA for the CDR3: TGTGCCACCTGGGATCCAAGTGCCAATTATAAGAAACTCTTT.

This clone ranks as medium-sized (0.01 to 0.1%). The chain employs TRGV2 and TRGJ1 or TRGJ2. The J gene, left out of TCRdb, was set here by checking the DNA against germline. V lost 2 bases, J lost 1 base, and 5 bases stayed unmatched. The CDR3 covers 14 residues. Germline values: CDR1 EGSNGY, CDR2 YDSYNSKV. DNA of the CDR3: TGTGCCACCTGGGACGTTCCTAATTATTATAAGAAACTCTTT. It specifies CATWDVPNYYKKLF.

By share, this clone counts as medium-sized (0.01 to 0.1%). The rearrangement uses TRGV10 and TRGJP1. TCRdb is silent on the J gene; assignment here came from matching the DNA to germline. TRGV10 is reported as an ORF; its role is uncertain. J was trimmed by 16 bases and V by 8 bases; bases with no gene match: 14. The CDR3 sequence is 12 residues long. CDR3 loop: CAAWDSRARKIF. The DNA for the CDR3 is TGTGCTGCGTGGGATTCTCGTGCCCGCAAGATATTT.

This clone is deemed medium-sized. The chain couples TRGV3 to TRGJ1 or TRGJ2. The J gene, not given by TCRdb, was assigned here from a germline match of the nucleotide sequence. The CDR3 covers 11 residues. Germline V gene data show CDR1 as VTNTFY and CDR2 as YDVSTARD (reference sequence). The ends lost 9 bases at V and 6 bases at J; junction bases unmatched: 8. The CDR3 bases are TGTGCCACCCCAAAAAGTTATAAGAAACTCTTT. This encodes CATPKSYKKLF.

The sample holds a few counts of this clone. The chain joins TRGV4 to TRGJ1 or TRGJ2. Here the J gene was assigned by germline matching of the DNA, as TCRdb has none. The CDR3 is 10 residues long. The junction had 2 bases not matched to a gene; V was cut back by 8 bases and J by 4 bases. Germline CDR1 and CDR2: EGSTGY and YDSYTSSV. The CDR3, as DNA: TGTGCCACCTTGTATTATAAGAAACTCTTT. Its protein product is CATLYYKKLF.

This clone counts as medium-sized (0.01 to 0.1%). This chain connects TRGV3 to TRGJP. The J gene, left out of TCRdb, was set here by checking the DNA against germline. Germline-derived CDR1 and CDR2 are VTNTFY and YDVSTARD (reference sequence). This CDR3 contains 18 residues. V trimming: 2 bases; J trimming: 6 bases; junction bases outside the gene matches: 10. CDR3 residues: CATWDTHSVELGKKIKVF. The CDR3 DNA follows: TGTGCCACCTGGGACACACACTCTGTAGAGTTGGGCAAAAAAATCAAGGTATTT.

About this clone itself: The DNA is omitted, as the CDR3 cannot be located on it reliably, and the CDR3 follows TCRdb's listing. No call exists for the J gene, whereas the V gene is TRGV10. TRGV10 is assigned to the ORF class and has an uncertain function. From its first to its last residue, the CDR3 has 17 amino acids. This chain's CDR3 is CAALKGIRNSLAVEQHF.

Regarding this clone: It is unclear where the CDR3 begins or ends on the DNA, so no DNA is shown, and the CDR3 is as TCRdb lists it. A V gene of TRGV2 was called, but no J gene was assigned. Germline V lookup: CDR1 EGSNGY, CDR2 YDSYNSKV. The CDR3 length equals 17 residues, ends included. This chain's CDR3 is CATWDGPRNSLAVEQHF.

The chain employs TRGV11 and TRGJ1 or TRGJ2. TCRdb lists no J gene, so it was determined here by aligning the DNA to germline. TRGV11 is noted as an ORF with a role that remains uncertain. Trimming cost V 8 bases and J 3 bases; bases outside gene matches: 4. This CDR3 contains 12 residues. CDR3 loop: CACWTVYYKKLF. The CDR3 DNA is TGTGCCTGCTGGACCGTTTATTATAAGAAACTCTTT.